This entry lists 15 T cell receptor beta chains sequenced from one sample in a study of CD8 T cells in ankylosing spondylitis. TCRdb reprocessed the 5' RACE reads with MiXCR, giving one entry per CDR3 protein. Among about 340,000 distinct CDR3 sequences listed, approximately 14% were seen once. Sequenced input: blood, either unsorted or a sorted T cell fraction (not recorded which). The receptors come from a male donor with ankylosing spondylitis or in good health (not recorded which).

This clonotype was observed a few times. The rearrangement links TRBV4-1 to TRBJ2-7; a weak D match, TRBD1 (5 bases). The CDR3 contains 16 residues. The ends were cut back, 0 bases at V and 3 bases at J, with 15 bases in the middle. Germline lookup yields CDR1 MGHRA and CDR2 YSYEKL. The CDR3: CASSQDPTRVFYEQYF. CDR3 nucleotides: TGCGCCAGCAGCCAAGATCCGACCAGGGTCTTCTACGAGCAGTACTTC.

The table lists this clonotype with a few counts. The CDR3 DNA sequence: TGCAGCGTTGCTAAACAGGGGAACACTGAAGCTTTCTTT. It is translated as CSVAKQGNTEAFF. The chain is built from TRBV29-1 and TRBJ1-1, with a tentative D call TRBD1 (6 bases). Looked up from germline, CDR1 is SQVTM and CDR2 is ANQGSEA. The germline V and J ends were trimmed by 4 bases and 1 base, with 10 bases remaining between them. There are 13 residues in the CDR3.

The V and J genes are TRBV20-1 and TRBJ1-3; 7 positions agree with TRBD1. With V trimmed by 5 bases and J by 0 bases, 7 bases remained unmatched. Germline lookup yields CDR1 DFQATT and CDR2 SNEGSKA (reference sequence). The CDR3 is made up of 15 amino acids. This CDR3 is CSASGQAGSGNTIYF. CDR3 DNA: TGCAGTGCTTCAGGACAGGCCGGCTCTGGAAACACCATATATTTT.

This chain joins TRBV6-1 and TRBJ1-4, with D uncertain. This CDR3 has 15 residues. V gave up 5 bases and J gave up 0 bases, with 10 bases separating them. The V gene's germline CDR1 is MNHNS and CDR2 SASEGT. CDR3 coding DNA: TGTGCCAGCAGTCGCGACCCTGCAACTAATGAAAAACTGTTTTTT. Translating it yields CASSRDPATNEKLFF.

This clonotype was observed a few times. The chain links TRBV27 to TRBJ1-1; D is unresolved. The germline CDR1 and CDR2 sequences are MNHEY and SMNVEV (reference sequence). The germline V and J ends were trimmed by 7 bases and 5 bases, with 23 bases remaining between them. The CDR3 is 16 residues long. The CDR3 DNA reads as TGTGCCAGCAACCCTGTCAAGGTCAGAGGAAGAACTGAAGCTTTCTTT. Translated: CASNPVKVRGRTEAFF.

The chain joins TRBV5-1 to TRBJ2-3; D ambiguous. Trimming left V 3 bases short and J 5 bases short, with 7 bases between. Looked up from germline, CDR1 is SGHRS and CDR2 is YFSETQ. The CDR3 length is 12 residues. The CDR3 protein is CASSYQEDTQYF. CDR3 nucleotide sequence: TGCGCCAGCAGCTACCAGGAAGATACGCAGTATTTT.

The rearrangement joins TRBV20-1 to TRBJ2-7, with D perhaps assigned TRBD1 or TRBD2 (5 bases each). Trimming removed 6 bases at V and 3 bases at J, with 12 bases between. The CDR3 extends over 12 amino acids. Looked up from germline, CDR1 is DFQATT and CDR2 is SNEGSKA (reference sequence). DNA for the CDR3: TGCAGTGCCGCCACTAGGGGCTACGAGCAGTACTTC. Protein: CSAATRGYEQYF.

This chain links TRBV6-5 with TRBJ2-7, with a tentative D call TRBD1 (6 bases). Germline loops: CDR1 MNHEY, CDR2 SVGAGI. Trimming left V 2 bases short and J 6 bases short, with 11 bases between. The CDR3 covers 13 residues. The CDR3 spells CASSYGTGSEQYF. The CDR3, as DNA: TGTGCCAGCAGTTACGGAACAGGGAGCGAGCAGTACTTC.

The J gene is TRBJ1-2, the V gene TRBV5-6; the D gene is possibly TRBD1 (6 bases). The germline gives CDR1 SGHDT, CDR2 YYEEEE. The CDR3 length is 17 residues. The germline V and J ends were trimmed by 2 bases and 0 bases, with 17 bases remaining between them. CDR3 loop: CASSLVAGANTNYGYTF. CDR3 DNA: TGTGCCAGCAGCTTAGTAGCGGGGGCTAACACTAACTATGGCTACACCTTC.

This clonotype was counted between two and nine times. This chain joins TRBV27 and TRBJ1-4, with TRBD1 as a possible D gene (6 bases). This CDR3 spans 17 amino acids. CDR1 and CDR2 from the germline V gene are MNHEY and SMNVEV (reference sequence). V lost 3 bases to trimming and J lost 0 bases, with 14 bases between them. The CDR3 bases are TGTGCCAGCAGTTTCCACCACAGGGCCTCAACTAATGAAAAACTGTTTTTT. It translates to CASSFHHRASTNEKLFF. Supplemented by reference TRBV27 and TRBJ1-4, the full variable domain reads EAQVTQNPRYLITVTGKKLTVTCSQNMNHEYMSWYRQDPGLGLRQIYYSMNVEVTDKGDVPEGYKVSRKEKRNFPLILESPSPNQTSLYFCASSFHHRASTNEKLFFGSGTQLSVL.

The CDR3 protein is CASRAGGSSYAKNIQYF. CDR3 sequence (DNA): TGTGCCAGCAGGGCGGGGGGGTCGAGTTACGCCAAAAACATTCAGTACTTC. The chain combines TRBV2 with TRBJ2-4; 9 positions match TRBD2. Trimming took 6 bases from V and 1 from J; bases not matched to a gene: 10. CDR1 and CDR2 (germline): SNHLY, FYNNEI. This CDR3 has 17 amino acids.

This clonotype has a handful of counts. The chain combines TRBV27 with TRBJ1-1; a possible D gene is TRBD1 (5 bases). Germline CDR1 and CDR2: MNHEY and SMNVEV (reference sequence). V was trimmed by 8 bases and J by 4 bases, leaving 11 bases between them. CDR3 length equals 12 residues. The CDR3 protein is CASSSGGTEAFF. CDR3 DNA sequence: TGTGCCAGCTCTTCGGGGGGCACTGAAGCTTTCTTT.

This sequence joins TRBV5-1 and TRBJ1-1; 7 bases are a match to TRBD1. The germline V gene encodes CDR1 SGHRS and CDR2 YFSETQ. V lost 1 base, J lost 3 bases, and 6 bases stayed unmatched. The CDR3 has 15 residues. The CDR3: CASSLNPGGDTEAFF. In DNA form, the CDR3 reads TGCGCCAGCAGCTTGAACCCAGGGGGGGACACTGAAGCTTTCTTT.

This clonotype was counted only a few times. The gene calls are TRBV5-1 and TRBJ2-1; D call uncertain. The CDR3 is 13 residues long. Germline V gene data show CDR1 as SGHRS and CDR2 as YFSETQ. Trimming took 6 bases from V and 3 from J, leaving 10 bases between them. CDR3 sequence: CASTRPNYNEQFF. The DNA of the CDR3 is TGCGCCAGCACCCGACCGAACTACAATGAGCAGTTCTTC.

This sequence joins TRBV7-2 and TRBJ2-1; 14 bases fit TRBD2. This CDR3 has 16 amino acids. V was pared by 5 bases and J by 7 bases, with 7 bases of the junction left unmatched. CDR1 and CDR2 (germline): SGHTA, FQGNSA. The CDR3 DNA reads TGTGCCAGCAGCGGCAGGACTAGCGGGGGGAAGAATGAGCAGTTCTTC. Its translation: CASSGRTSGGKNEQFF.